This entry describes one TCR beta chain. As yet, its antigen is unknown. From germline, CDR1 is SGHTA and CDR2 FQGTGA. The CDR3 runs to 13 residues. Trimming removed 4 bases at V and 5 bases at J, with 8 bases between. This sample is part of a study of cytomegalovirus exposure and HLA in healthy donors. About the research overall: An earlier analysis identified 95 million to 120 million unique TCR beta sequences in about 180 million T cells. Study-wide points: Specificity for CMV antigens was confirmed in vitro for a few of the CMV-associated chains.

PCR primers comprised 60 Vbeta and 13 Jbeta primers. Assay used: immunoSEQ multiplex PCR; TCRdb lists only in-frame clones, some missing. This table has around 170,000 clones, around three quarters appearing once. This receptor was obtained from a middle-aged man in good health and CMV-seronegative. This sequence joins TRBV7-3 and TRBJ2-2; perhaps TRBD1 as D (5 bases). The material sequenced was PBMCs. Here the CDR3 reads CASSSRQTGELFF. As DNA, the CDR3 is TGTGCCAGCAGCTCACGACAGACCGGGGAGCTGTTTTTT.